A single T cell receptor (beta chain) is shown here with its context. Per the germline V gene, CDR1 is SGHTA and CDR2 is FQGNSA. The CDR3 runs to 14 residues. The ends were cut back, 1 base at V and 8 bases at J, with 14 bases in the middle. The data are from a study of patients and donors after allogeneic stem cell transplantation. One entry per CDR3 protein, called by TCRdb with MiXCR from the RT-PCR reads. The data contain about 4,000 distinct CDR3 sequences, 20% to 30% of them singletons. This TCR derives from a human donor who was either an allogeneic HSCT recipient or a stem cell or donor lymphocyte infusion donor (not recorded which). It is not recorded whose cells these are; they may come from a transplant donor. The sequencing input was blood, either unsorted or a sorted T cell fraction (not recorded which). The rearrangement joins TRBV7-2 to TRBJ1-1; maybe TRBD1 (6 bases). The DNA of the CDR3 is TGTGCCAGCAGCTTAGAAAGAGGCCAGGGGGAAGCTTTCTTT. Translated, it gives CASSLERGQGEAFF.